This T cell receptor beta chain came from a study of shared clonotypes between healthy human individuals. Background on the study: Donors had three CD4 naive, three CD4 memory, two CD8 naive and one CD8 memory plate apiece.

Original data processing: ImmunoSEQ only sent back junction sequences with no quality scores, so filtering was done differently. TCRdb keeps only in-frame clones here, not all; method: immunoSEQ multiplex PCR. V, J and clone size are those of that table, while D and trimming were read from the DNA. This sample yields a few hundred thousand clones, of which 50% to 75% are seen a single time; approximately 10% belongs to the top ten. As regards this clone: The antigen remains unidentified.

Study outcomes and limitations: Of the naive CD4 clonotypes, around 4.7% were shared across a handful of donors. Compared with clonotypes that all four donors shared, non-shared clonotypes had lower generation probabilities.

Germline CDR1 is SGHRS and CDR2 is YFSETQ. CDR3 length: 13 residues. Trimming removed 0 bases from V and 6 bases from J, with 9 bases in between. The chain joins TRBV5-1 to TRBJ1-2; weak D call: TRBD1 (6 bases). The source material was memory CD4+ T cells sorted from blood. Indicated subset: CD45RA-negative fraction. The receptor was derived from a man aged 30 to 39 in good health. This CDR3 is CASSLEGEDGYTF. In DNA form, the CDR3 reads TGCGCCAGCAGCTTGGAGGGGGAGGATGGCTACACCTTC.